This T cell receptor beta chain appears in the sequencing data of a study of shared clonotypes between healthy human individuals. Adult donors, all healthy and HIV-negative, had no recent acute infections or vaccinations. In the CD4+ fraction, cells were divided into CD45RA+ naive and CD45RA-negative memory subsets. The trim removed 0 bases at V and 2 bases at J, leaving 4 bases unmatched. In germline, CDR1 is MNHNY, CDR2 SVGAGI (reference sequence). The length of the CDR3 is 16 residues. Researchers ran the assay at a deep level. TCRdb's copy holds only in-frame clones and misses some; the assay was immunoSEQ multiplex PCR. The table includes a few hundred thousand clones, almost 97% detected once. About this clone: Its antigen remains unidentified.

Study findings and constraints: The naive CD4 repertoires of several donors were compared, and around 4.9% of clonotypes were shared.

The specimen sequenced was naive CD4+ T cells sorted from blood. Subset given: CD45RA+ positively selected. This clonotype was sampled from a woman under 40 in good health. V usage is TRBV6-6 and J usage is TRBJ2-3; 8 bases agree with TRBD1. In DNA, the CDR3 is TGTGCCAGCAGTTACTCTCAGGGGGCGGCCACAGATACGCAGTATTTT. Amino acids: CASSYSQGAATDTQYF.